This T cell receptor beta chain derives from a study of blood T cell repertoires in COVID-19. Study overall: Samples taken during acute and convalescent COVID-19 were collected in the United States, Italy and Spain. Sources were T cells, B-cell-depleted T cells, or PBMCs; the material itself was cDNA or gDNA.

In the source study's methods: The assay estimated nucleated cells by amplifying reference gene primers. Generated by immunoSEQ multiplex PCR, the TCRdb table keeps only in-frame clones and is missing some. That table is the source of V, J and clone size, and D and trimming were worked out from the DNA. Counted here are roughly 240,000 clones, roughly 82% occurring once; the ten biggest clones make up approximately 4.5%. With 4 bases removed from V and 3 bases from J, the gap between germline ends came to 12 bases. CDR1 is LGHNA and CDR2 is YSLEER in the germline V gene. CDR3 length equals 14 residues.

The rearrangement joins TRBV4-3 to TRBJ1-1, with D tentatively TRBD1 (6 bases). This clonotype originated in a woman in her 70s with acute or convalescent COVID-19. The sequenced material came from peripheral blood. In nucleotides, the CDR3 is TGCGCCAGCAGCCCGGACAGTAAACACACTGAAGCTTTCTTT. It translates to CASSPDSKHTEAFF.